The T cell receptor beta chain under discussion was sequenced for a study of cytomegalovirus exposure and HLA in healthy donors (dated by TCRdb to about 2017). Broadly, across the study: According to an earlier analysis of a few hundred of the donors, 150 million to 200 million T cells yielded over 90 million unique TCR beta sequences and approximately 280 Gb of sequence data. An early release that covered 500 to 800 HLA-typed donors contained 300 to 350 gigabases of sequencing data and 75 million to 100 million unique TCR sequences. Among the roughly 430 genotyped donors, 75% to 90% belonged to the genetic ancestry cluster associated with self-reported Caucasian donors. To study patterns of TCR occurrence, a later analysis re-analyzed previously published TCR beta repertoires from several hundred donors and added high-resolution HLA genotyping. Using immunosequencing, the study profiled T cell repertoires from roughly 650 subjects and related those repertoires to cytomegalovirus serostatus. Along with the roughly 710-subject first cohort, a separate validation cohort of over a hundred different subjects was used. Among almost 400 genotyped donors of the cohort, an average of approximately 240,000 unique TCR beta nucleotide sequences were sequenced per donor, about a sixth of them non-productive. Every repertoire in the discovery cohort had been generated on one and the same sequencing platform. Class I and class II HLA loci were covered by the typing at four-digit resolution. The number of donors typed differed by locus, with roughly 629-640 for A, B, C, DRB1 and DQB1, about 500 for DQA1, over 600 for DPA1, and some 450 for DPB1. Donor age, sex, ethnicity and CMV serostatus were collected together with the repertoire data. To decide whether each TCR beta V gene segment behaved as functional or pseudogenic, an earlier analysis of some 570 of the donors relied on high-throughput TCR beta sequencing. A few DR-DQ haplotypes were treated as single units for association and clustering because of strong linkage in the cohort. To predict cytomegalovirus infection status, the study brought together high-throughput TCR immunosequencing, statistical association of individual TCRs with disease status, and machine learning. Rather than using new phenotypic data, the later analysis identified candidate immune exposures from TCR beta sequences and from how often those sequences occurred across donors. A later genetic analysis took genome-wide SNP genotypes for about 65% of the 666 donors and used that subset as a discovery cohort. The study was designed to test whether signatures of past pathogen exposure could be identified by cataloging public T cell receptors. Results the study describes overall, beyond this receptor: CMV serostatus was the only immune exposure information available for the cohort. In a later analysis, TCR association rates were found to vary across HLA loci, with the most associated TCRs seen for DRB1 alleles and the fewest for HLA-C alleles. The authors suggested that the approach could potentially be generalized to other disease states and immunological phenotypes. In vitro tests confirmed that three of the cytomegalovirus-associated TCR beta chains recognize cytomegalovirus antigens. A total of 150 or so TCR beta chains were listed by the study as associated with cytomegalovirus. A group of highly shared sequence variants was considered likely to be a technical artifact of the sequencing pipeline. Specific HLA alleles were associated with 15,000 to 20,000 TCR beta sequences at a false discovery rate of 0.05 in a later analysis. In both the original and validation cohorts, the classifier was reported to diagnose cytomegalovirus status with high specificity and sensitivity. In a later analysis, HLA-associated TCR beta chains showed more clonal expansion and lower generation probabilities than non-associated chains that were equally common. Assigning TCR associations to individual alleles was difficult when HLA alleles, especially DR and DQ, strongly co-occurred. Sequencing depth was assumed to be roughly uniform across donors in the presence/absence analyses, though that assumption may not hold. In a later genetic analysis, a missense DCLRE1C variant was associated with V-gene and J-gene trimming of TCR beta chains, and the association was replicated in an independent cohort. While some public TCRs were present in many individuals, most TCR sequences turned up only very rarely across donors. Because HLA typing was unavailable for some donors at each locus, only the typed subset was used in association tests. In this cohort, only TCR beta chains were sequenced, and detectable features were limited by the absence of alpha or paired-chain data. Most CMV-associated TCR beta chains appeared to be HLA-restricted in a later analysis, and the HLA associations seemed to be driven largely by CMV exposure. Because counts were too low, about 18 rarely observed V segments, including chromosome 9 orphons, were excluded from the earlier analysis of under 650 of the donors. Broadly in line with IMGT annotations, most TCR beta V segments showed up in productive rearrangements about 87% or about 30% of the time in an earlier analysis of approximately 640 of the donors. A further reported finding was that TCR beta sequences accurately predicted the HLA-A and HLA-B alleles for most subjects in the first cohort. Several of the top co-occurrence clusters appeared to be linked to parvovirus B19, influenza, CMV and Epstein-Barr virus, according to a later analysis. Some IMGT-functional V segments, including TRBV6-2 and TRBV6-3, could not be told apart with the 87-base-pair reads, so those segments were excluded. Correlated functional status among segregating V segments might reflect linkage disequilibrium, but an unknown experimental factor could not be ruled out. A later genetic analysis reported fewer N-insertions in productive TCRs among donors in an Asian-associated ancestry cluster than the roughly 700-donor mean.

CDR1 and CDR2, per the germline V gene, are SGHTA and FQGTGA. From the cysteine through the phenylalanine, the CDR3 covers 15 amino acids. Only the CDR3 DNA stays, 45 bases, in frame from base 1. V loses 1 base of germline sequence and J loses 7 bases, and the interval between the two ends is 13 bases. Library method: the immunoSEQ multiplex PCR assay. The multiplex PCR relied on a mix of 60 forward primers for TCR Vbeta segments and 13 reverse primers for TCR Jbeta segments. The CDR3 region of rearranged TCR beta genes was amplified from genomic DNA with a multiplex PCR assay. On the Illumina HiSeq System, the amplified TCR beta libraries were sequenced as 87-base-pair reads. The published analysis was carried out like this. A later analysis counted approximately 84 million unique TCR beta chains across the 650 to 700 repertoires, and some 11 million of these chains were shared by at least two donors. A nearest-neighbor algorithm error-corrected the raw reads and collapsed the reads into unique sequences, merging closely related sequences to remove PCR and sequencing errors. V, D and J gene segments were assigned by aligning CDR3 sequences to IMGT reference sequences. Each retained sequence needed at least a six-nucleotide match to both a V gene segment and a J gene segment. Rearrangements were called productive when the CDR3 lacked stop codons and stayed in frame with V and J; all others were non-productive. Following IMGT convention, CDR3 was defined as the stretch from the second conserved V-encoded cysteine to the conserved J-encoded phenylalanine. The earlier analysis of about 500 of the donors excluded sequences that lacked an unambiguous match to a single V gene segment. In an earlier analysis of some 590 of the donors, a V segment was called functional when productive rearrangements were above 56.7%, and segregating when the standard deviation between donors exceeded 5%. A statistical classification framework was built to diagnose cytomegalovirus status from the catalog of TCR beta chain sequences. In a later analysis, V and J genes were assigned by comparing TCR nucleotide sequences against IMGT/GENE-DB human TR gene sequences. In a later analysis, CDR3 sequences and most-parsimonious VDJ recombination scenarios were assigned using the TCRdist pipeline. In a later analysis, every TCR beta chain was defined by the combination of its CDR3 amino acid sequence and its V-gene family, and reads without a unique V-gene family were dropped. A later analysis removed roughly 590 highly shared, low-generation-probability nucleotide sequences to deal with suspected cross-contamination and a sequencing artifact. In a later analysis, a clonal expansion index was calculated for each public chain from normalized within-repertoire ranks of inferred template counts. A later analysis computed generation probabilities with a VDJ recombination model fitted to out-of-frame rearrangements, and checked the results against IGoR. In a later analysis, hypergeometric tests were used to score TCR-TCR, TCR-HLA and TCR-CMV co-occurrence, with a repertoire-size bias correction applied to TCR pairs. A later analysis estimated false discovery rates by permuting HLA or CMV assignments 20 times. A later analysis grouped co-occurring TCRs with DBSCAN, adding TCRdist sequence similarity when clustering within HLA-allele-positive subsets. Co-occurrence clustering excluded repertoires with fewer than 30,000 or more than 120,000 public chains, plus five with anomalous nucleotide sharing. Imported from immuneACCESS, the table was reduced by TCRdb to in-frame sequences with V and J called. These copies leave out some clones; in studies compared against another copy, an unresolved V gene accounts for under half, and the cause of the remainder is not known. The DNA gave D and trimming, while V, J and clone size come from that table. Counted in this sample were about 130,000 clones; around three quarters of them appeared once. Approximately 1.8% of the sample comes from the top ten.

The cohort consisted of approximately 670 healthy bone marrow donors. Cohort members were all nominally healthy when sampled, although unrecorded immune exposures were likely present. The donor tested CMV seronegative and was one of the 352 seronegative cohort members. A peripheral blood sample was provided by each donor, and peripheral blood mononuclear cells were used for TCR beta sequencing. The Qiagen DNeasy Blood Extraction Kit was used to extract genomic DNA from the blood cell samples. This clone was seen a handful of times. The antigen it binds to is not known. Qualities for individual bases were not recorded, and no much larger clone is one base off.

Material for sequencing was PBMCs. This TCR was recovered from a woman aged 50 to 60 in good health and CMV-seronegative. Here the chain combines TRBV7-3 and TRBJ2-2; a confident D gene designation cannot be given. The DNA sequence reads TGTGCCAGCAGCTTAAGGTCCCGCGGTAACGGGGAGCTGTTTTTT. Translated, it gives CASSLRSRGNGELFF.